Described below is a single TCR beta chain sequence and its context. The target of this receptor is not known. There are no base qualities to consult, and no much larger clone falls within one base. The library was generated by RACE. The sequencer listed for this sample is NextSeq 500. During library preparation, unique molecular identifiers were attached to individual cDNA molecules so that TCRs could be counted quantitatively and reproducibly. Each blood RNA sample was used to sequence both TCR alpha and TCR beta chains. Per the authors' processing: A median of roughly 98,000 TCRs per sample was observed, with a range of about 23,224 to 690,600. The Decombinator software suite was used to annotate the V, J and CDR3 of the TCR reads. Every sample was subsampled to the same number of TCRs (28,000) for the PS versus PT1 abundance plots. Expanded TCRs were defined as absent before sensitization and observed at least eight times at the 2-week time point. TCRdb applied fastp at Q25 and MiXCR to the public reads, then kept only in-frame beta chains. Each CDR3 protein appears once, grouped with its most common genes and DNA. The V and J calls, along with clone size, are taken from TCRdb and not from the paper's own processing. Recorded for this sample are fewer than 70,000 distinct CDR3 sequences; 9.5% to 12% of them occurred a single time. About 5% of the sample rests with the top ten.

The label giving this sample's time point can be read as: pre-sensitization, week 0. This specimen's treatment or condition label, per the study, means: therapeutic diphenylcyclopropenone sensitization with weekly scalp DPC. At every patch-test visit, the blood draw took place before the patch test was put on. Patients were eligible if aged 18 to 70, diagnosed with alopecia and judged suitable for DPC therapy, and pregnant patients were excluded. Total RNA was extracted from unfractionated whole blood collected in Tempus Blood RNA tubes. The sample comes from a study of human T cells and chemical hapten exposure (dated by TCRdb to the early 2020s). With regard to the full study: For sensitization, 2% DPC in acetone was applied to a roughly 2 cm by roughly 2 cm area of upper inner arm skin. Throughout the approximately 25-week study period, patients were also given weekly therapeutic DPC doses on the scalp. Patch testing was done on the upper back using Finn chambers containing 0.01% DPC, and results were scored after 6 days according to International Contact Dermatitis Research Group standards. Most of the patients in the cohort were female, and the cohort covered alopecia areata with under or over 50% scalp involvement, alopecia totalis and alopecia universalis. The libraries were sequenced as a pool, and the TCR yield per sample differed mostly because of small variations in library volumes within the pool. In alopecia patients, the study followed how the peripheral blood TCR repertoire changed in vivo over primary and secondary sensitization to diphenylcyclopropenone (DPC), a hapten. Blood was sampled from patients pre-sensitization (week 0) and at 2, 6 and about 24 weeks after DPC sensitization. Twenty-nine alopecia patients gave blood for TCR sequencing at one to four time points (pre-sensitization, 2, 6 and 24 weeks).

The research as a whole found: The number of PT1 expanded TCRs positively correlated with patch test score, significant at thresholds 8, 16 and 32 but not 4. DPC sensitization did not change the number of TCRs with a frequency above 1 in 1000, and there was no evidence of changes in global repertoire structure. Because all patients had alopecia, a presumed autoimmune disease, the immune response of the patients might differ from that of healthy individuals. Compared with pre-sensitization or healthy control sets, expanded TCRs formed significantly more large CDR3 similarity clusters, which is consistent with antigen-driven responses. After repeated subsampling, the strength of the expansion versus patch-test correlation and the threshold at which it became significant changed.

The receptor comes from a woman aged 50 to 65 with alopecia areata. Some clones in this sample may be carry-over from other donors' samples. The sequencing here drew on whole blood, taken in connection with sensitization to the hapten diphenylcyclopropenone (DPC).

The nucleotide sequence is given as TGCGCCAGCAGCCGAGACCAGGGGGAGCAGTTCTTC. This sequence encodes CASSRDQGEQFF. The chain employs TRBV4-3 and TRBJ2-1; the D gene is perhaps TRBD1, on 6 matching bases. CDR1 and CDR2, looked up from the germline V gene, are LGHNA and YSLEER. From the cysteine through the phenylalanine, the CDR3 covers 12 amino acids. Only the CDR3 DNA stays, 36 bases, in frame from base 1. V gives up 4 bases and J gives up 10 bases, and the segment between their germline ends measures 11 bases.